This T cell receptor (beta chain) was observed in a study of control samples from healthy donors and cancer patients. Germline lookup yields CDR1 SGDLS and CDR2 YYNGEE. Between the trimmed V and J ends, which lost 0 bases and 1 base, there was a span of 8 bases. This CDR3 is 14 amino acids long. TCRdb keeps only in-frame clones here, not all; method: immunoSEQ multiplex PCR. The table records some 250,000 clones, over 75% of them present only once. The sequence was obtained from a woman aged 55-75 years with lung cancer. The V call is TRBV9, the J call TRBJ2-7; D unresolved. The specimen was PBMCs. The CDR3 reads CASSVVGSSYEQYF. DNA of the CDR3: TGTGCCAGCAGCGTAGTTGGCAGTTCCTACGAGCAGTACTTC.